This T cell receptor (beta chain) originates from a study of beta chain features in type 1 diabetes. The study, taken as a whole, reports: Type 1 diabetes patients had VDJ junctions that carried fewer insertions and more deletions. Among patients, naive, central memory and Treg TCRB repertoires appeared more similar than among healthy donors.

Sequenced material consisted of expressed TCRB transcripts (all of the isolated RNA was reverse transcribed). TCRdb's copy holds only in-frame clones and misses some; the assay was immunoSEQ multiplex PCR. The sample gives hundreds of thousands of clones, under 70% of which show up once; 0.053% is in the top ten. On this clone itself: Its cognate antigen is unknown.

This TCR derives from a man aged 25 to 40 in good health. Sequencing was carried out using naive CD4+ T cells from blood.

Here the CDR3 DNA reads TGTGCCTGGAGTCTCAGGTCGAACACTGAAGCTTTCTTT. Translation gives CAWSLRSNTEAFF. V gene TRBV30 combines with J gene TRBJ1-1, with no clear D. The ends were cut back, 2 bases at V and 1 base at J, with 8 bases in the middle. The V gene's germline CDR1 is GTSNPN and CDR2 SVGIG (reference sequence). The CDR3 sequence is 13 residues long.